Reported below is one T cell receptor beta chain. This table comes from immunoSEQ multiplex PCR, and its TCRdb copy is limited to in-frame clones, with some not included. The sample shows around 130,000 clones, 80% to 95% of them seen only once. It was second doses at about 4 or about 12 weeks that were pooled. The V gene lost 2 bases and the J gene lost 2 bases, with 16 bases spanning the gap. CDR3 length equals 16 residues. Germline CDR1 is MRHNA and CDR2 is SNTAGT. This entry belongs to a study of T cell responses to AZD1222 COVID-19 vaccine. This TCR came from an adult who received the AZD1222 COVID-19 vaccine. This specimen consisted of peripheral blood, obtained 28 days after the second AZD1222 dose. The chain recombines TRBV6-4 with TRBJ2-7, with a weak D call TRBD2 (5 bases). The CDR3 reads CASSDGRGFPPYEQYF. The CDR3 DNA reads as TGTGCCAGCAGTGACGGGCGCGGGTTCCCCCCCTACGAGCAGTACTTC.